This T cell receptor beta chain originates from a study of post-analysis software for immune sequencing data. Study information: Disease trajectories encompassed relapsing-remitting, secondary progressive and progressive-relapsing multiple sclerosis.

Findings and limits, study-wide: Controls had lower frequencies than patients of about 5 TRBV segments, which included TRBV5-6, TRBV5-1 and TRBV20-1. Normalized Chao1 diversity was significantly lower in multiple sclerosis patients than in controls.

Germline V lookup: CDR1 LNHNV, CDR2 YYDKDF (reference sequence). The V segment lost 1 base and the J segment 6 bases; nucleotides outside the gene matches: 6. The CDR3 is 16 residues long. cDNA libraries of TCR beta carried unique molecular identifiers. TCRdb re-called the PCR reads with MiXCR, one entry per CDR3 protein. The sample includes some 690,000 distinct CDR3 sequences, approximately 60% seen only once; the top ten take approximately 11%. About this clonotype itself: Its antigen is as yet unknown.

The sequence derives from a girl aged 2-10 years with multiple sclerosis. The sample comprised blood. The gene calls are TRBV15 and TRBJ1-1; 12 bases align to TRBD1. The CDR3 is CATSRGPGQGAAEAFF. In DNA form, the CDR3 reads TGTGCCACCAGCAGAGGACCGGGACAGGGGGCCGCTGAAGCTTTCTTT.